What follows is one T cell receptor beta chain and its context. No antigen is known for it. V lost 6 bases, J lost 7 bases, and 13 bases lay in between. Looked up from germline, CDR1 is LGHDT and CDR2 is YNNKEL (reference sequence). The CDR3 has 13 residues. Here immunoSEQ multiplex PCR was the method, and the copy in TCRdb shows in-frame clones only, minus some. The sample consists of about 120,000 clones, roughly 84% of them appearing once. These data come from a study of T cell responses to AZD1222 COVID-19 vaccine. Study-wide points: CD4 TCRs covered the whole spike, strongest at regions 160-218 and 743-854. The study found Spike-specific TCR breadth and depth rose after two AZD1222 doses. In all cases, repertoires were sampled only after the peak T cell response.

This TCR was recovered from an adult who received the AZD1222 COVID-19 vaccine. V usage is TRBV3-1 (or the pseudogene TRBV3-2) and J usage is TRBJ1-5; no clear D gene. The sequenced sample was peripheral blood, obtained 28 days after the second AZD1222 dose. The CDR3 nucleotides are TGTGCCAGCAGTGACGGACTCCGGCAGCCCCAGCATTTT. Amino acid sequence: CASSDGLRQPQHF.